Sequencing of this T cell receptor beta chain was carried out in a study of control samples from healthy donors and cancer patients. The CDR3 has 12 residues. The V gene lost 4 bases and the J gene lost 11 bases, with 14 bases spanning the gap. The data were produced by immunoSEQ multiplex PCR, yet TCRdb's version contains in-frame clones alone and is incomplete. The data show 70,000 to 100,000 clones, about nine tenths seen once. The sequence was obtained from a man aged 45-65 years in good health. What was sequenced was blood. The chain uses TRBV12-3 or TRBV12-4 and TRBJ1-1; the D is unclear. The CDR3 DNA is TGTGCCAGCAGTTGGGGAATGCCGATCGCTTTCTTT. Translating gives CASSWGMPIAFF.